The rows below give T cell receptor beta chains drawn from one sample of a study of T-cell memory formation after mild COVID-19. Using its own MiXCR run on the 5' RACE reads, TCRdb lists one record per CDR3 protein. The top ten clones hold about 20% of a sample with around 340,000 distinct CDR3 sequences, more than 15% of them seen once. Specimen: PBMCs or a T cell subset sorted from them (not recorded which). The receptors here all came from a man between 18 and 29 years old who had mild COVID-19 (a few samples of this study predate the infection). Cell type and time point are not known. CDR3s include the opening cysteine and the closing phenylalanine or tryptophan. Each record gives: clone size, J gene, D gene, V gene, CDR3 DNA, CDR3 protein. The D gene is left open where the match is weak. Clone size, where shown, is once, few, many, or a class for clones that have expanded.

few	TRBJ2-3	NA	TRBV7-2	TGTGCCAGCAGCTCCGGGGGCCTCCTTAGCACAGATACGCAGTATTTT	CASSSGGLLSTDTQYF
NA	TRBJ2-7	NA	TRBV6-5	TGTGCCAGCAGTTACTCAACACCGGCCTACGAGCAGTACTTC	CASSYSTPAYEQYF
NA	TRBJ1-2	NA	TRBV5-5	TGTGCCAGCAGCTTCCAGGGAGGGCGATATGGCTACACCTTC	CASSFQGGRYGYTF
many	TRBJ2-1	NA	TRBV18	TGTGCCAGCTCACCACCGGCTCCAGGGGAGGTTGGTGAGCAGTTCTTC	CASSPPAPGEVGEQFF
NA	TRBJ2-3	NA	TRBV7-2	TGTGCCAGCAGCCCCGACCCCCCACCGGGGACGCAGTATTTT	CASSPDPPPGTQYF
few	TRBJ2-5	NA	TRBV15	TGTGCCACCAGCAGAGGAGCAGAGTCCCAAGAGACCCAGTACTTC	CATSRGAESQETQYF
NA	TRBJ1-2	NA	TRBV14	TGTGCCAGCAGCCAAGTCTCAGGAAACTATGGCTACACCTTC	CASSQVSGNYGYTF
many	TRBJ2-5	NA	TRBV18	TGTGCCAGCAGCCCAGACAGCCAAGAGACCCAGTACTTC	CASSPDSQETQYF
few	TRBJ1-1	TRBD1	TRBV7-3	TGTGCCAGCAGCCGTTGGGACAGCACTGAAGCTTTCTTT	CASSRWDSTEAFF
NA	TRBJ2-5	NA	TRBV5-5	TGTGCCAGCAGCTTCCTAGCGACGGAGACCCAGTACTTC	CASSFLATETQYF
NA	TRBJ2-1	TRBD2	TRBV6-2/TRBV6-3	TGTGCCAGCAGCCCCGGACTAGCCCCCTACAATGAGCAGTTCTTC	CASSPGLAPYNEQFF
NA	TRBJ1-4	TRBD1	TRBV2	TGTGCCAGCCGTGGGGGACAGGGGTATGAAAAACTGTTTTTT	CASRGGQGYEKLFF
NA	TRBJ1-3	TRBD1	TRBV7-2	TGTGCCAGCAGCCCCAGGGGGGGATCTGGAAACACCATATATTTT	CASSPRGGSGNTIYF
few	TRBJ2-3	NA	TRBV14	TGTGCCAGCAGCCAAGTCGGCCTTCCTACAGATACGCAGTATTTT	CASSQVGLPTDTQYF
NA	TRBJ2-5	NA	TRBV6-5	TGTGCCAGCAGTTACTCGAATCCGGCAGGGGGGATTGAGGAGACCCAGTACTTC	CASSYSNPAGGIEETQYF
NA	TRBJ2-3	NA	TRBV4-1	TGCGCCAGCAGCCATTTTAGCCCTAGCGATACGCAGTATTTT	CASSHFSPSDTQYF
many	TRBJ2-5	TRBD2	TRBV6-1	TGTGCCAGCAGTGAAGCGGGGGGGCAAGAGACCCAGTACTTC	CASSEAGGQETQYF
few	TRBJ1-1	NA	TRBV12-3/TRBV12-4	TGTGCCAGCAGTCCGACGGCTACAGGGAACACTGAAGCTTTCTTT	CASSPTATGNTEAFF
NA	TRBJ1-6	NA	TRBV5-6	TGTGCCAGCAGCTTGAGGGACAATAATTCACCCCTCCACTTT	CASSLRDNNSPLHF
few	TRBJ2-3	TRBD2	TRBV20-1	TGCAGTGCTACTCCGCCAGCGGGGGGAAGCACAGATACGCAGTATTTT	CSATPPAGGSTDTQYF
NA	TRBJ2-7	TRBD1	TRBV7-6	TGTGCCAGCAGCTTAGTAGCCGGACAGGTCTACGAGCAGTACTTC	CASSLVAGQVYEQYF
few	TRBJ1-2	NA	TRBV20-1	TGCAGTGCTAGAGAGGGGACCGACTATGGCTACACCTTC	CSAREGTDYGYTF
NA	TRBJ1-2	NA	TRBV6-6	TGTGCCAGCGCTTTCGGCGGGGAAGGCTACACCTTC	CASAFGGEGYTF
NA	TRBJ1-1	NA	TRBV12-3/TRBV12-4	TGTGCCAGCAGTTTTGCGGGGGCGTTTAACACTGAAGCTTTCTTT	CASSFAGAFNTEAFF
NA	TRBJ1-2	TRBD1	TRBV12-3/TRBV12-4	TGTGCCAGCAGGGAAGGACAGGGACATGGCTACACCTTC	CASREGQGHGYTF
few	TRBJ1-4	TRBD1	TRBV6-5	TGTGCCAGCAGTTACTCGGGACAGACAAGCGGTGAAAAACTGTTTTTT	CASSYSGQTSGEKLFF
NA	TRBJ2-3	TRBD2	TRBV7-2	TGTGCCAGCAGCCCCAGCCTAGGACTAGCGGGGGAGCCTAGCACAGATACGCAGTATTTT	CASSPSLGLAGEPSTDTQYF
few	TRBJ2-3	TRBD2	TRBV4-1	TGCGCCAGCAGCCCCGGGGGGGTAGCGGTCACAGATACGCAGTATTTT	CASSPGGVAVTDTQYF
NA	TRBJ2-5	NA	TRBV9	TGTGCCAGCAATTCGGGCAGGGGCGGAGAGACCCAGTACTTC	CASNSGRGGETQYF
few	TRBJ2-7	TRBD2	TRBV7-9	TGTGCCAGCCCCCCCAGCGCCCCAGGCGGGAGCTCCTACGAGCAGTACTTC	CASPPSAPGGSSYEQYF
NA	TRBJ2-3	NA	TRBV5-1	TGCGCCAGCAGCTTAGTCGGACATAGCACAGATACGCAGTATTTT	CASSLVGHSTDTQYF
many	TRBJ2-1	NA	TRBV6-2/TRBV6-3	TGTGCCAGCAGTTACTCAATTAGTTACAATGAGCAGTTCTTC	CASSYSISYNEQFF
NA	TRBJ1-5	TRBD1	TRBV7-2	TGTGCCAGCAGCTATGACAGGGGGCAGCCCCAGCATTTT	CASSYDRGQPQHF
NA	TRBJ2-1	NA	TRBV4-2	TGTGCCAGCAGGGGGGGGCGCTATGAGCAGTTCTTC	CASRGGRYEQFF
NA	TRBJ1-2	NA	TRBV6-5	TGTGCCAGCAGTCAGTTGGCCAACTATGGCTACACCTTC	CASSQLANYGYTF
few	TRBJ2-7	TRBD1	TRBV18	TGTGCCAGCTCACCACCGGGACAGGGCGGTTCCTACGAGCAGTACTTC	CASSPPGQGGSYEQYF
few	TRBJ2-2	TRBD1	TRBV20-1	TGCAGTGCTAGAGACAGCAGGGGGTCGACCGGGGAGCTGTTTTTT	CSARDSRGSTGELFF
few	TRBJ1-2	NA	TRBV6-6	TGTGCCAGCAGTTCTGAACTCAACTATGGCTACACCTTC	CASSSELNYGYTF
NA	TRBJ2-1	NA	TRBV9	TGTGCCAGCAGCGTCACAGTGAACAATGAGCAGTTCTTC	CASSVTVNNEQFF
NA	TRBJ1-1	NA	TRBV6-5	TGTGCCAGCAGGGGCGCGGAAGCAGGGAGCACTGAAGCTTTCTTT	CASRGAEAGSTEAFF
few	TRBJ1-1	NA	TRBV5-1	TGCGCCAGCAGCCCCTACAGGGAGGGCACTGAAGCTTTCTTT	CASSPYREGTEAFF